The 18 T cell receptor beta chains below were found in one sample sequenced in a study of cytomegalovirus exposure and HLA in healthy donors. Data came from immunoSEQ multiplex PCR; TCRdb stores just in-frame clones and leaves some out. The profile covers under 400,000 clones, with just over 85% appearing a single time and around 0.8% taken by the ten largest. Sample: PBMCs. The receptors were gathered from a woman aged 18-29 years in good health and CMV-seronegative.

The chain is built from TRBV29-1 and TRBJ1-2; possibly TRBD1 for D (6 bases). From germline, CDR1 is SQVTM and CDR2 ANQGSEA. CDR3 length: 14 residues. V lost 4 bases and J 4 bases, leaving 16 bases between the germline ends. In nucleotides, the CDR3 is TGCAGCGTTGGAGGGGGAGAGGTTGGCTATGGCTACACCTTC. Translated: CSVGGGEVGYGYTF.

The rearrangement links TRBV9 to TRBJ2-1; tentatively, D is TRBD2 (6 bases). Germline CDR1 is SGDLS and CDR2 is YYNGEE. The germline V and J ends were trimmed by 3 bases and 3 bases, with 13 bases remaining between them. The CDR3 covers 15 residues. Written as DNA, the CDR3 is TGTGCCAGCAGCGCAAGACTAGGCATCTACAATGAGCAGTTCTTC. Translated, it gives CASSARLGIYNEQFF.

The chain couples TRBV11-2 to TRBJ2-3; D might be TRBD2 (6 bases). Germline V gene data show CDR1 as SGHAT and CDR2 as FQNNGV. The CDR3 loop spans 12 amino acids. Trimming took 10 bases from V and 4 from J, leaving 12 bases between them. Written as DNA, the CDR3 is TGTGCCACTGGACTATCAGCAGATACGCAGTATTTT. Protein: CATGLSADTQYF.

This clone was picked up one time. V gene TRBV7-8 combines with J gene TRBJ2-3; 10 bases are shared with TRBD2. V dropped 4 bases and J dropped 1; count of bases not matched to a gene: 5. Germline V gene sequence: CDR1 SGHVS, CDR2 FQNEAQ. There are 16 residues in the CDR3. CDR3 residues: CASSSYLAGGTDTQYF. CDR3 in DNA: TGTGCCAGCAGCTCCTACCTAGCGGGGGGCACAGATACGCAGTATTTT. The full variable domain, rest sourced from reference TRBV7-8 and TRBJ2-3, is GAGVSQSPRYKVAKRGQDVALRCDPISGHVSLFWYQQALGQGPEFLTYFQNEAQLDKSGLPSDRFFAERPEGSVSTLKIQRTQQEDSAVYLCASSSYLAGGTDTQYFGPGTRLTVL.

The V call is TRBV5-1, the J call TRBJ2-3; 9 bases align to TRBD2. V dropped 5 bases and J dropped 5; count of bases not matched to a gene: 9. This CDR3 has 15 residues. Per the germline V gene, CDR1 is SGHRS and CDR2 is YFSETQ. The CDR3 protein is CASREGLAWRDTQYF. The CDR3 region has the DNA TGCGCCAGCAGGGAAGGACTAGCGTGGCGAGATACGCAGTATTTT.

The chain is built from TRBV28 and TRBJ2-5; TRBD2 matches at 8 bases. The J segment lost 5 bases and the V segment lost 7 bases, leaving 12 bases of the junction unmatched. The CDR3 runs to 15 residues. Germline loops: CDR1 MDHEN, CDR2 SYDVKM. CDR3: CASKPPGTRVETQYF. In DNA form, the CDR3 reads TGTGCCAGCAAGCCTCCCGGGACTAGGGTGGAGACCCAGTACTTC.

V gene TRBV27 combines with J gene TRBJ2-7, with 7 bases that match TRBD1. CDR1 is MNHEY and CDR2 is SMNVEV in the germline V gene (reference sequence). CDR3 length: 13 amino acids. The J segment lost 5 bases and the V segment lost 6 bases, leaving 7 bases of the junction unmatched. The CDR3 sequence is CASSPGTVHEQYF. The CDR3 coding sequence is TGTGCCAGCAGCCCCGGGACAGTTCACGAGCAGTACTTC.

This chain connects TRBV27 to TRBJ1-3; 11 bases agree with TRBD1. This CDR3 has 17 residues. V trimming: 4 bases; J trimming: 4 bases; junction bases outside the gene matches: 9. Germline CDR1 MNHEY, CDR2 SMNVEV (reference sequence). DNA for the CDR3: TGTGCCAGCAGTTCCCGGACAGGGGGCGAGACAGGAAACACCATATATTTT. Its protein product is CASSSRTGGETGNTIYF.

The gene calls are TRBV15 and TRBJ1-5, with D unresolved. Germline V lookup: CDR1 LNHNV, CDR2 YYDKDF (reference sequence). The CDR3 has 16 residues. The V gene lost 5 bases and the J gene lost 5 bases, with 19 bases spanning the gap. This CDR3 reads CATSHPEHGLDQPQHF. For the CDR3, the DNA is TGTGCCACCAGCCACCCGGAGCACGGATTGGATCAGCCCCAGCATTTT.

This clone was picked up one time. This chain connects TRBV6-1 to TRBJ2-1; 10 bases are shared with TRBD1. This CDR3 spans 15 amino acids. Germline V gene sequence: CDR1 MNHNS, CDR2 SASEGT. V lost 10 bases to trimming and J lost 2 bases; unmatched junction nucleotides: 8. In DNA form, the CDR3 reads TGTGCCACTCAGACAGGGGGCCGAGCCTACAATGAGCAGTTCTTC. Translated: CATQTGGRAYNEQFF.

V is TRBV28 and J is TRBJ2-3; 8 bases are a match to TRBD1. Germline V gene lookup returns CDR1 MDHEN and CDR2 SYDVKM. With V trimmed by 5 bases and J by 4 bases, 5 bases remained unmatched. CDR3 length equals 14 residues. This CDR3 is CASSHTQGADTQYF. CDR3 in DNA: TGTGCCAGCAGTCACACACAGGGGGCAGATACGCAGTATTTT.

This clone was seen just once. The chain carries TRBV29-1 and TRBJ2-3; TRBD1 is a possible D gene (6 bases). The CDR3 contains 14 residues. Germline V gene sequence: CDR1 SQVTM, CDR2 ANQGSEA. V was cut by 4 bases and J by 0 bases, with 11 bases left in between. The CDR3 nucleotides read TGCAGCGTTGTGGGACATCCTAGCACAGATACGCAGTATTTT. Encoded protein: CSVVGHPSTDTQYF.

The CDR3 region is CASSGSRGNTIYF. The CDR3 DNA sequence: TGTGCCAGCAGCGGTTCGCGAGGAAACACCATATATTTT. V usage is TRBV6-5 and J usage is TRBJ1-3; D is undetermined. CDR1 and CDR2 (germline): MNHEY, SVGAGI. Trimming shortened V by 6 bases and J by 4 bases, and 10 bases separated the two germline ends. The CDR3 totals 13 residues.

The V gene is TRBV9, the J gene TRBJ2-2; possibly TRBD1 for D (5 bases). The CDR3 covers 15 residues. Deletions cut 0 bases from V and 4 bases from J, with 10 bases between. In germline, CDR1 is SGDLS, CDR2 YYNGEE. The CDR3 here is CASSVGQLTTGELFF. CDR3 DNA sequence: TGTGCCAGCAGCGTAGGACAGCTGACCACCGGGGAGCTGTTTTTT.

V gene TRBV18 combines with J gene TRBJ2-1; the D gene is possibly TRBD1 (5 bases). V lost 5 bases and J 5 bases, leaving 16 bases between the germline ends. The germline gives CDR1 KGHSH, CDR2 LQKENI. The CDR3 has 15 amino acids. The DNA for the CDR3 is TGTGCCAGCTCAGGGGCCCGATCCCTCCACAATGAGCAGTTCTTC. Encoded protein: CASSGARSLHNEQFF.

V is TRBV5-1 and J is TRBJ2-1; 14 bases match TRBD2. The J segment lost 7 bases and the V segment lost 4 bases, leaving 7 bases of the junction unmatched. Germline CDR1 SGHRS, CDR2 YFSETQ. The CDR3 has 16 residues. In nucleotides, the CDR3 is TGCGCCAGCAGCCTAGGACTAGCGGGGGGCTGGAATGAGCAGTTCTTC. It translates to CASSLGLAGGWNEQFF.

The rearrangement links TRBV2 to TRBJ2-7; 7 nucleotides line up with TRBD1. The junction had 4 bases not matched to a gene; V was cut back by 3 bases and J by 2 bases. The CDR3 loop spans 14 amino acids. Germline CDR1 is SNHLY and CDR2 is FYNNEI. The CDR3 region is CASSDGTETYEQYF. DNA of the CDR3: TGTGCCAGCAGTGATGGGACAGAGACCTACGAGCAGTACTTC.

The chain joins TRBV4-1 to TRBJ2-7; D may be TRBD2 (7 bases). CDR3 length: 13 amino acids. The germline gives CDR1 MGHRA, CDR2 YSYEKL. The ends were cut back, 4 bases at V and 9 bases at J, with 16 bases in the middle. Here the CDR3 DNA reads TGCGCCAGCAGCCTCCAAGGCGGGGGCGGGCAGTACTTC. This translates into CASSLQGGGGQYF.